The clone carrying this T cell receptor beta chain has at least ten counts. What it binds is unknown. The sample originates from a study of T-cell reconstitution after alpha-beta-depleted transplantation in children. The study, taken as a whole, reports: Fresh T-cell production supplied most of the T-cell counts and diversity seen one year after transplant. Reportedly, roughly two months post-transplant, alpha-beta T cells arose from several hundred expanded graft clones. Recipient T cells and thymic progenitors that survived gave rise to the high TCRbeta diversity observed at day 60 in some patients.

The library targeted TCRbeta and was prepared with unique molecular identifiers. TCRdb passed the PCR reads through MiXCR, listing each CDR3 protein once. The table lists about 300,000 distinct CDR3 sequences, 6% to 10% of them singletons. Sequenced material: peripheral blood, taken 360 days after TCRalphabeta/CD19-depleted stem cell transplant. The sequence came from a female patient aged 2 to 10 who had a stem cell transplant for Fanconi anemia, so the T cells may come from the graft donor.

CDR3 in amino acids: CATSSKRQDVGELFF. For the CDR3, the DNA is TGTGCCACCAGCAGTAAAAGGCAGGACGTCGGGGAGCTGTTTTTT. The rearrangement uses TRBV15 and TRBJ2-2; D remains ambiguous. The germline V and J ends were trimmed by 3 bases and 7 bases, with 15 bases remaining between them. CDR1 and CDR2 from the germline V gene are LNHNV and YYDKDF (reference sequence). This CDR3 has 15 residues.